These T cell receptor beta chains were read from a single sample in a study of metastatic and nonmetastatic thyroid tumors. Through MiXCR, TCRdb re-clonotyped the PCR reads. This table holds approximately 5,800 clones, about 29% found once. Material for sequencing was adjacent normal tissue. These receptors were taken from a female donor with papillary thyroid cancer or a benign thyroid nodule (not recorded which). Some clones in this sample may be carry-over from other donors' samples. Both conserved end residues are part of each CDR3. The D gene is left open where the match is weak. Where a row states a size, it is once, few, many or the class of an expanded clone; other rows omit it.

CDR3 protein: CASSFRVGAFF
CDR3 DNA: TGTGCCAGCAGTTTTAGGGTGGGAGCTTTCTTT
J gene: TRBJ1-1
V gene: TRBV12-3/TRBV12-4
clone size: few
D gene: -
CDR3 length: 11

CDR3 protein: CASSPSRESYEQYF
CDR3 DNA: TGTGCCAGCAGCCCCTCAAGGGAATCCTACGAGCAGTACTTC
J gene: TRBJ2-7
V gene: TRBV7-9
clone size: few
D gene: -
CDR3 length: 14

CDR3 protein: CASSLVLGRGSYEQYF
CDR3 DNA: TGTGCCAGCAGCTTAGTACTAGGACGGGGCTCCTACGAGCAGTACTTC
J gene: TRBJ2-7
V gene: TRBV11-3
clone size: -
D gene: -
CDR3 length: 16

CDR3 protein: CASSSSGVGGGELFF
CDR3 DNA: TGTGCCAGCAGCTCGAGCGGGGTAGGGGGCGGGGAGCTGTTTTTT
J gene: TRBJ2-2
V gene: TRBV7-3
clone size: medium-sized
D gene: -
CDR3 length: 15

CDR3 protein: CASSFGTSGYEQYF
CDR3 DNA: TGTGCCAGCAGTTTCGGGACTAGCGGATACGAGCAGTACTTC
J gene: TRBJ2-7
V gene: TRBV27
clone size: -
D gene: TRBD2
CDR3 length: 14

CDR3 protein: CASSSGQGSSFSYEQYF
CDR3 DNA: TGTGCCAGCAGCAGCGGACAGGGGTCCTCTTTCTCCTACGAGCAGTACTTC
J gene: TRBJ2-7
V gene: TRBV11-1
clone size: few
D gene: TRBD1
CDR3 length: 17

CDR3 protein: CASSLRARREQYF
CDR3 DNA: TGTGCCAGCAGTTTACGGGCCAGGCGCGAGCAGTACTTC
J gene: TRBJ2-7
V gene: TRBV28
clone size: few
D gene: -
CDR3 length: 13

CDR3 protein: CASSPGTVYEQYF
CDR3 DNA: TGTGCCAGCAGCCCCGGGACGGTTTACGAGCAGTACTTC
J gene: TRBJ2-7
V gene: TRBV11-2
clone size: few
D gene: -
CDR3 length: 13

CDR3 protein: CASSQRQAKYEQYF
CDR3 DNA: TGTGCCAGCAGTCAGCGACAGGCTAAGTACGAGCAGTACTTC
J gene: TRBJ2-7
V gene: TRBV27
clone size: -
D gene: -
CDR3 length: 14

CDR3 protein: CASSYSPGGGTDTQYF
CDR3 DNA: TGTGCCAGCAGTTACTCGCCGGGGGGCGGAACAGATACGCAGTATTTT
J gene: TRBJ2-3
V gene: TRBV6-2/TRBV6-3
clone size: -
D gene: -
CDR3 length: 16

CDR3 protein: CASSQQAGDVYEQYF
CDR3 DNA: TGTGCCAGCAGTCAGCAAGCGGGAGATGTCTACGAGCAGTACTTC
J gene: TRBJ2-7
V gene: TRBV28
clone size: -
D gene: TRBD2
CDR3 length: 15

CDR3 protein: CASSLWTGEDTQYF
CDR3 DNA: TGTGCCAGCAGCCTTTGGACAGGGGAAGATACGCAGTATTTT
J gene: TRBJ2-3
V gene: TRBV7-6
clone size: -
D gene: TRBD1
CDR3 length: 14

CDR3 protein: CASRPELFQNTEAFF
CDR3 DNA: TGCGCCAGCAGACCCGAATTGTTTCAGAACACTGAAGCTTTCTTT
J gene: TRBJ1-1
V gene: TRBV5-1
clone size: -
D gene: -
CDR3 length: 15

CDR3 protein: CSARGGIAGEAGEQFF
CDR3 DNA: TGCAGTGCTAGGGGGGGAATAGCGGGAGAGGCCGGTGAGCAGTTCTTC
J gene: TRBJ2-1
V gene: TRBV20-1
clone size: medium-sized
D gene: TRBD2
CDR3 length: 16

CDR3 protein: CASSSEARMTEKLFF
CDR3 DNA: TGTGCCAGCAGCTCAGAGGCAAGGATGACGGAAAAACTGTTTTTT
J gene: TRBJ1-4
V gene: TRBV7-9
clone size: -
D gene: -
CDR3 length: 15

CDR3 protein: CASSYRAAGGYRRSYNEQFF
CDR3 DNA: TGTGCCAGCAGTTACAGAGCGGCGGGAGGTTACCGTCGCTCCTACAATGAGCAGTTCTTC
J gene: TRBJ2-1
V gene: TRBV6-2/TRBV6-3
clone size: -
D gene: TRBD2
CDR3 length: 20

CDR3 protein: CASSYSRGNTTYF
CDR3 DNA: TGTGCCAGCAGTTACTCGCGTGGAAACACCACATATTTT
J gene: TRBJ1-3
V gene: TRBV6-6
clone size: -
D gene: -
CDR3 length: 13

CDR3 protein: CASSYSTIGTHRGGYTF
CDR3 DNA: TGTGCCAGCAGTTACTCTACCATCGGGACCCACAGAGGTGGCTACACCTTC
J gene: TRBJ1-2
V gene: TRBV6-5
clone size: few
D gene: -
CDR3 length: 17

CDR3 protein: CASSLDRDDSPLHF
CDR3 DNA: TGCGCCAGCAGCTTGGACAGGGACGATTCACCCCTCCACTTT
J gene: TRBJ1-6
V gene: TRBV5-1
clone size: -
D gene: -
CDR3 length: 14

CDR3 protein: CASTPGLGLAALGDNEQFF
CDR3 DNA: TGTGCCAGCACCCCCGGGTTGGGACTAGCGGCCCTCGGGGACAATGAGCAGTTCTTC
J gene: TRBJ2-1
V gene: TRBV2
clone size: -
D gene: TRBD2
CDR3 length: 19

CDR3 protein: CATSDETGVGEQYF
CDR3 DNA: TGTGCCACCAGTGATGAGACAGGGGTAGGCGAGCAGTACTTC
J gene: TRBJ2-7
V gene: TRBV24-1
clone size: few
D gene: TRBD1
CDR3 length: 14

CDR3 protein: CASSGVMGAAQYF
CDR3 DNA: TGTGCCAGCAGCGGTGTCATGGGGGCGGCGCAGTATTTT
J gene: TRBJ2-3
V gene: TRBV12-3/TRBV12-4
clone size: medium-sized
D gene: -
CDR3 length: 13

CDR3 protein: CAIGGTLTNTGELFF
CDR3 DNA: TGTGCCATCGGAGGGACGCTGACGAACACCGGGGAGCTGTTTTTT
J gene: TRBJ2-2
V gene: TRBV10-3
clone size: medium-sized
D gene: -
CDR3 length: 15

CDR3 protein: CASSEDGQGVPTDTQYF
CDR3 DNA: TGTGCCAGCAGTGAGGACGGACAGGGGGTTCCCACAGATACTCAGTATTTT
J gene: TRBJ2-3
V gene: TRBV25-1
clone size: few
D gene: TRBD1
CDR3 length: 17